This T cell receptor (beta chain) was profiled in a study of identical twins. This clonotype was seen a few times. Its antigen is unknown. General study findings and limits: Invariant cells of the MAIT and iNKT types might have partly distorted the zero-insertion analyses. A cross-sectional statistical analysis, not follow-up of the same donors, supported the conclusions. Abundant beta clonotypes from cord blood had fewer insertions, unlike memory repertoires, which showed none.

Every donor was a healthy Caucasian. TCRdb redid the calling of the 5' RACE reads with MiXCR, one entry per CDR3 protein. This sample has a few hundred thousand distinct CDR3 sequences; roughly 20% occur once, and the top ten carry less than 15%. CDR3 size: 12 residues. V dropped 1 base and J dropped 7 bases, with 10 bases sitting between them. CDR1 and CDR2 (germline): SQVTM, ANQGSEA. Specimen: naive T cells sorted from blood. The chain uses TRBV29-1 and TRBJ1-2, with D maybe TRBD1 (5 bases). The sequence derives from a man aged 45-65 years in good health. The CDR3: CSVEGQRLGYTF. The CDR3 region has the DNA TGCAGCGTTGAAGGACAGAGACTTGGCTACACCTTC.